This T cell receptor (beta chain) was captured by sequencing in a study of regulatory dendritic cells for organ transplantation. General study findings and limits: Naive T cells showed high diversity, memory cells less, memory CD8+ least. Of resting T cell subsets, memory CD8+ had the most alloreactive clonotypes.

The assay was immunoSEQ multiplex PCR, and TCRdb's table has in-frame clones only and misses some. Here the sample spans over 25,000 clones, roughly four fifths being singletons. The CDR3 sequence is 14 residues long. CDR1 and CDR2 (germline): SGHVS, FQNEAQ. V was trimmed by 1 base and J by 0 bases, leaving 5 bases between them. Comments on this clone: The antigen remains unidentified.

This chain uses TRBV7-8 with TRBJ2-3, with D possibly matching TRBD1 (5 bases). The TCR originated in a human donor in good health. Sample: naive CD4+ T cells from blood. Subset denoted: CD45RA+ naive T cells. CDR3 DNA sequence: TGTGCCAGCAGCTTAGGACAGAGCACAGATACGCAGTATTTT. This translates into CASSLGQSTDTQYF.